Following are 9 T cell receptor beta chains from one sample sequenced in a study of blood T cell repertoires in COVID-19. Assay used: immunoSEQ multiplex PCR; TCRdb lists only in-frame clones, some missing. The profile shows more than 95,000 clones, 70% to 90% of them singletons. The sample was peripheral blood. Receptors were obtained from a woman older than 75 with acute or convalescent COVID-19.

The V call is TRBV6-5, the J call TRBJ1-3; no clear D gene. This CDR3 comprises 16 residues. Trimming removed 0 bases from V and 3 bases from J, with 12 bases in between. Germline values: CDR1 MNHEY, CDR2 SVGAGI. The CDR3 DNA follows: TGTGCCAGCAGTTACTCGGCCCGGAGTTTTGGAAACACCATATATTTT. Translated, it gives CASSYSARSFGNTIYF.

The chain joins TRBV19 to TRBJ2-7; D unresolved. Trimming removed 3 bases from V and 2 bases from J, with 8 bases in between. The CDR3 contains 13 residues. Germline V gene lookup returns CDR1 LNHDA and CDR2 SQIVND (reference sequence). DNA for the CDR3: TGTGCCAGTAGTATCGAGGTCGCCTACGAGCAGTACTTC. Protein product: CASSIEVAYEQYF.

The chain employs TRBV2 and TRBJ2-3; 7 nucleotides agree with TRBD1. The V segment lost 7 bases and the J segment 2 bases; nucleotides outside the gene matches: 15. This CDR3 spans 17 amino acids. Germline V gene lookup returns CDR1 SNHLY and CDR2 FYNNEI. The CDR3 protein is CASKAWGRGKNTDTQYF. Here the CDR3 DNA reads TGTGCCAGCAAGGCCTGGGGCAGGGGGAAAAACACAGATACGCAGTATTTT.

The rearrangement links TRBV7-3 to TRBJ1-2; weak D call: TRBD1 (6 bases). The CDR3 is 14 amino acids. Germline CDR1 and CDR2: SGHTA and FQGTGA. Trimming removed 4 bases from V and 2 bases from J, with 11 bases in between. The CDR3 DNA is TGTGCCAGCAGCTCCCCAGGGGAGAACTATGGCTACACCTTC. As protein: CASSSPGENYGYTF.

The genes are TRBV6-5 and TRBJ1-4; D might be TRBD1 (6 bases). Trimming took 5 bases from V and 6 from J, leaving 13 bases between them. This CDR3 is 14 amino acids long. Germline V gives CDR1 MNHEY, CDR2 SVGAGI. The CDR3 is CASSNTGRDEKLFF. Here the CDR3 DNA reads TGTGCCAGCAGTAATACAGGGCGGGATGAAAAACTGTTTTTT.

The gene calls are TRBV4-1 and TRBJ2-7; D may be TRBD1 (5 bases). Trimming cost V 4 bases and J 2 bases, with 12 bases left between them. Germline CDR1 reads MGHRA; CDR2 reads YSYEKL. The CDR3 loop spans 14 amino acids. The CDR3, as DNA: TGCGCCAGCAGCCGGGCACAGGACACCTACGAGCAGTACTTC. Translating gives CASSRAQDTYEQYF.

This clone was counted once. One end of the junction varies from germline; a read error may be responsible. The rearrangement uses TRBV7-7 and TRBJ2-1; TRBD2 agrees at 7 bases. This CDR3 is 15 amino acids long. Germline CDR1 reads SSHAT; CDR2 reads FNYEAQ (reference sequence). The CDR3 sequence: CASSLSAGAWDEQFF. The CDR3 DNA reads as TGTGCTAGCAGCTTATCGGCGGGAGCCTGGGATGAGCAGTTCTTC.

This sequence joins TRBV19 and TRBJ2-2; no reliable D call. The ends were cut back, 6 bases at V and 4 bases at J, with 9 bases in the middle. This CDR3 is 13 amino acids long. Germline CDR1 is LNHDA and CDR2 is SQIVND (reference sequence). The CDR3 DNA is TGTGCCAGTAGCTTCACTCTCACCGGGGAGCTGTTTTTT. Protein sequence: CASSFTLTGELFF.

V is TRBV7-2 and J is TRBJ2-7; TRBD2 agrees at 9 bases. In germline, CDR1 is SGHTA, CDR2 FQGNSA. The junction had 0 bases not matched to a gene; V was cut back by 1 base and J by 5 bases. This CDR3 contains 13 residues. The chain's CDR3 is CASSLGGGDEQYF. The CDR3 bases are TGTGCCAGCAGCTTAGGCGGGGGGGACGAGCAGTACTTC.